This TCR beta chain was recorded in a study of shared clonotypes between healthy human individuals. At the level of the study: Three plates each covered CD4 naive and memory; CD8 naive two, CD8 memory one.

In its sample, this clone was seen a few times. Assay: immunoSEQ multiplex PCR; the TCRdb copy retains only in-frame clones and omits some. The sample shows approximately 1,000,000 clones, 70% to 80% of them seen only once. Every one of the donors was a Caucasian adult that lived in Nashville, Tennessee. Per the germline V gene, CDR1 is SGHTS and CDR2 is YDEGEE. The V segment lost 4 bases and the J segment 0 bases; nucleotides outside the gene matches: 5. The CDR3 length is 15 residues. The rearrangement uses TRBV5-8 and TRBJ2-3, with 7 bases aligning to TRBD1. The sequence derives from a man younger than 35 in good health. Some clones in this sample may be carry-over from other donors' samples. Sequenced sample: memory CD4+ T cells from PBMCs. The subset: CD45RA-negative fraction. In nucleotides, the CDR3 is TGTGCCAGCAGCAAAAAGGGGGCTAGCACAGATACGCAGTATTTT. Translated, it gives CASSKKGASTDTQYF.